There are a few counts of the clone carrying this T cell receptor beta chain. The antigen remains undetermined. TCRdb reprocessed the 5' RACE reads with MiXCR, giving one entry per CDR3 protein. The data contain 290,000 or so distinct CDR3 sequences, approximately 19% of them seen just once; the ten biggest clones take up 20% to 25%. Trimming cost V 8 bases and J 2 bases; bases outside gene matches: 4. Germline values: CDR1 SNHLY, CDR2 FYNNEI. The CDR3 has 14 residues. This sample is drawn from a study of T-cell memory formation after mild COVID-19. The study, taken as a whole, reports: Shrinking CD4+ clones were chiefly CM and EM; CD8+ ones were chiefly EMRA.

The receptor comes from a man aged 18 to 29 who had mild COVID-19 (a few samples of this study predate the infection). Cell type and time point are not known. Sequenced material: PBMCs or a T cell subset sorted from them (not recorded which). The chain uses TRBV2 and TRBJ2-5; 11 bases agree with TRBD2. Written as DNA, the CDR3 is TGTGCCAGCCTAACTAGCGGGGGACAAGAGACCCAGTACTTC. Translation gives CASLTSGGQETQYF.